The 30 T cell receptor beta chains reported below all come from one sample, sequenced in a study of spatial heterogeneity in lung cancer (dated by TCRdb to between 2017 and 2020). Library construction relied on 5' RACE. Sequenced on a NextSeq 500. The public reads were reprocessed in TCRdb via fastp at Q25 and MiXCR, keeping in-frame beta chains. Each entry is one CDR3 protein sequence, shown with its most common DNA and genes. The sample data list more than 30,000 distinct CDR3 sequences, and 5.2% of these were observed just once. The ten largest clonotypes hold around 25% of the sample. The intended sense of this specimen's time point label: sample taken at primary tumor resection. Without any cell sorting, TCR sequencing was performed on whole RNA extracted either from tumor and nontumor lung tissue or from cryopreserved PBMC samples. This specimen consisted of PBMCs, obtained at surgery. All receptors derive from a female donor with early-stage non-small cell lung cancer.

This clonotype was detected ten times or more. The CDR3 DNA sequence: TGTGCCAGCAGCATGGGACACAACTCCTACGAGCAGTACTTC. Encoded protein: CASSMGHNSYEQYF. The rearrangement links TRBV7-6 to TRBJ2-7; tentatively, D is TRBD1 (6 bases). From germline, CDR1 is SGHVS and CDR2 FNYEAQ. The CDR3 spans 14 residues. V lost 5 bases to trimming and J lost 0 bases, with 11 bases between them.

This clonotype was seen repeatedly, ten times or more. The chain uses TRBV5-6 and TRBJ2-1, with D tentatively TRBD1 (6 bases). Germline V gives CDR1 SGHDT, CDR2 YYEEEE. The V and J ends lost 0 bases and 9 bases respectively, with 10 bases between them. The CDR3 extends over 13 amino acids. CDR3 bases: TGTGCCAGCAGCTTGGTACAGGGTGGTGAGCAGTTCTTC. Translating it yields CASSLVQGGEQFF.

The rearrangement uses TRBV28 and TRBJ1-1; D possibly corresponds to TRBD1 (5 bases). This CDR3 spans 16 amino acids. Germline CDR1 is MDHEN and CDR2 is SYDVKM. V was clipped by 0 bases and J by 4 bases, with 15 bases between them. CDR3 DNA: TGTGCCAGCAGTTTATGGATGACAGCTTCTCCCACTGAAGCTTTCTTT. Amino acids: CASSLWMTASPTEAFF.

In this sample, this clonotype turned up many times. V and J are TRBV30 and TRBJ1-1, with D maybe TRBD1 (6 bases). This CDR3 has 13 residues. Germline CDR1 reads GTSNPN; CDR2 reads SVGIG (reference sequence). Trimming pared 2 bases from V and 4 bases from J, leaving 11 bases between. The CDR3 sequence: CAWSSQGLTEAFF. The CDR3 DNA reads TGTGCCTGGAGTTCACAGGGTCTCACTGAAGCTTTCTTT. Drawing the rest from reference TRBV30 and TRBJ1-1, the complete variable domain is SQTIHQWPATLVQPVGSPLSLECTVEGTSNPNLYWYRQAAGRGLQLLFYSVGIGQISSEVPQNLSASRPQDRQFILSSKKLLLSDSGFYLCAWSSQGLTEAFFGQGTRLTVV.

At least ten counts were recorded for this clonotype. The chain employs TRBV7-3 and TRBJ2-1, with TRBD1 as a possible D gene (7 bases). The germline V gene has CDR1 SGHTA and CDR2 FQGTGA. Trimming shortened V by 4 bases and J by 8 bases, and 15 bases separated the two germline ends. This CDR3 has 14 residues. The CDR3 loop is CASSSSTGTHEQFF. The DNA for the CDR3 is TGTGCCAGCAGCTCCTCGACAGGGACTCATGAGCAGTTCTTC. Supplemented by reference TRBV7-3 and TRBJ2-1, the full variable domain reads GAGVSQTPSNKVTEKGKYVELRCDPISGHTALYWYRQSLGQGPEFLIYFQGTGAADDSGLPNDRFFAVRPEGSVSTLKIQRTERGDSAVYLCASSSSTGTHEQFFGPGTRLTVL.

By share of the sample, this clonotype is medium-sized. The rearrangement links TRBV6-2 or TRBV6-3 to TRBJ2-3; D may correspond to TRBD1 or TRBD2 (5 bases each). CDR1 MNHEY and CDR2 SVGEGT come from the germline V gene. The CDR3 has 16 residues. V dropped 2 bases and J dropped 1 base, with 13 bases sitting between them. The CDR3 DNA sequence: TGTGCCAGCAGTTACGGGTCAGGGACGGGCACAGATACGCAGTATTTT. It codes for CASSYGSGTGTDTQYF.

This clonotype was seen only a few times. V usage is TRBV25-1 and J usage is TRBJ1-2; a possible D gene is TRBD1 (5 bases). The ends were cut back, 4 bases at V and 5 bases at J, with 8 bases in the middle. CDR3 length: 12 amino acids. CDR1 and CDR2 from the germline V gene are MGHDK and SYGVNS. CDR3 loop: CASSVQGYGYTF. DNA for the CDR3: TGTGCCAGCAGTGTTCAGGGTTATGGCTACACCTTC.

In its sample, this clonotype was seen many times. The chain carries TRBV12-3 or TRBV12-4 and TRBJ2-7; 7 nucleotides agree with TRBD1. The junction had 5 bases not matched to a gene; V was cut back by 3 bases and J by 0 bases. The CDR3 is 15 amino acids. The CDR3 reads CASSLEQGISYEQYF. The CDR3 coding sequence is TGTGCCAGCAGTTTGGAACAGGGGATCTCCTACGAGCAGTACTTC.

This clonotype was observed at least ten times. The chain joins TRBV20-1 to TRBJ2-5; 11 bases align to TRBD2. Germline V gene lookup returns CDR1 DFQATT and CDR2 SNEGSKA (reference sequence). CDR3 size: 13 residues. V lost 6 bases and J lost 5; bases outside the gene matches: 5. The CDR3 sequence is CSAPLAGGETQYF. The DNA of the CDR3 is TGCAGTGCCCCGCTAGCGGGGGGTGAGACCCAGTACTTC.

This clonotype was observed at least ten times. The V and J genes are TRBV29-1 and TRBJ2-1; tentatively, D is TRBD2 (6 bases). CDR1 SQVTM and CDR2 ANQGSEA come from the germline V gene. Trimming took off 3 bases at V and 12 bases at J, with 18 bases between the two ends. The CDR3 has 13 amino acids. This chain's CDR3 is CSVEGGLGMGQFF. Here the CDR3 DNA reads TGCAGCGTTGAGGGAGGTCTGGGGATGGGGCAGTTCTTC.

This clonotype is judged medium-sized. CDR3 protein: CASSLGPSGAGNEQFF. The CDR3 DNA is TGTGCCAGCAGCTTAGGCCCTAGCGGGGCGGGTAATGAGCAGTTCTTC. V usage is TRBV7-2 and J usage is TRBJ2-1, with 9 bases fitting TRBD2. CDR3 length: 16 amino acids. Germline-derived CDR1 and CDR2 are SGHTA and FQGNSA. V lost 1 base to trimming and J lost 7 bases; unmatched junction nucleotides: 8. Variable domain in full (rest from reference TRBV7-2 and TRBJ2-1): GAGVSQSPSNKVTEKGKDVELRCDPISGHTALYWYRQSLGQGLEFLIYFQGNSAPDKSGLPSDRFSAERTGGSVSTLTIQRTQQEDSAVYLCASSLGPSGAGNEQFFGPGTRLTVL.

This clonotype was picked up many times. The rearrangement joins TRBV4-1 to TRBJ1-6, with 7 positions matching TRBD1. CDR1 is MGHRA and CDR2 is YSYEKL in the germline V gene. V lost 1 base, J lost 8 bases, and 2 bases stayed unmatched. The CDR3 loop spans 14 amino acids. CDR3 DNA: TGCGCCAGCAGCCAAGGACAGGGAGATTCACCCCTCCACTTT. Its translation: CASSQGQGDSPLHF.

The V call is TRBV3-1, the J call TRBJ1-1, with D unresolved. The CDR3 extends over 14 amino acids. V lost 4 bases to trimming and J lost 1 base, with 10 bases between them. CDR1 LGHDT and CDR2 YNNKEL come from the germline V gene (reference sequence). CDR3 bases: TGTGCCAGCAGCCCCCTTGGCTCGAACACTGAAGCTTTCTTT. It specifies CASSPLGSNTEAFF. The full variable domain, completed using reference TRBV3-1 and TRBJ1-1, is DTAVSQTPKYLVTQMGNDKSIKCEQNLGHDTMYWYKQDSKKFLKIMFSYNNKELIINETVPNRFSPKSPDKAHLNLHINSLELGDSAVYFCASSPLGSNTEAFFGQGTRLTVV.

This clonotype was recorded at least ten times. J is TRBJ1-2 and V is TRBV9, with D tentatively TRBD1 (6 bases). The CDR3 has 12 residues. Trimming shortened V by 4 bases and J by 10 bases, and 14 bases separated the two germline ends. Germline-derived CDR1 and CDR2 are SGDLS and YYNGEE. The CDR3 DNA sequence: TGTGCCAGCAGCCCAAATACAGGGATCTACACCTTC. The encoded protein is CASSPNTGIYTF.

The chain employs TRBV7-9 and TRBJ2-3; D uncertain. Germline V CDR1 and CDR2: SEHNR, FQNEAQ (reference sequence). The length of the CDR3 is 15 residues. The germline V and J ends were trimmed by 4 bases and 0 bases, with 11 bases remaining between them. CDR3 in amino acids: CASSSQTASTDTQYF. The CDR3 DNA reads TGTGCCAGCAGCTCTCAGACCGCTAGCACAGATACGCAGTATTTT.

This clonotype was seen many times. This rearrangement joins TRBV27 to TRBJ2-5, with 9 bases matching TRBD2. J lost 2 bases, V lost 5 bases, and 3 bases had no gene match. The CDR3 loop spans 14 amino acids. Germline V gene sequence: CDR1 MNHEY, CDR2 SMNVEV (reference sequence). The CDR3 nucleotides are TGTGCCAGCAGTGCGGGGGGGAAGCAAGAGACCCAGTACTTC. It translates to CASSAGGKQETQYF.

This clonotype came up many times. The rearrangement joins TRBV2 to TRBJ1-4; 8 nucleotides match TRBD1. Trimming removed 4 bases from V and 4 bases from J; junction bases left unmatched: 8. Germline V gene lookup returns CDR1 SNHLY and CDR2 FYNNEI. This CDR3 is built from 16 residues. DNA of the CDR3: TGTGCCAGCAGTGGGGGGGACAGGATTATTAATGAAAAACTGTTTTTT. This encodes CASSGGDRIINEKLFF.

This clonotype was seen repeatedly, ten times or more. The chain is built from TRBV5-6 and TRBJ2-3; D remains unclear. The CDR3 sequence is 14 residues long. Trimming took 2 bases from V and 6 from J, leaving 13 bases between them. Germline values: CDR1 SGHDT, CDR2 YYEEEE. CDR3 residues: CASSLFETADTQYF. Written as DNA, the CDR3 is TGTGCCAGCAGCTTATTTGAGACGGCGGATACGCAGTATTTT.

V is TRBV5-1 and J is TRBJ2-3; possibly TRBD1 for D (6 bases). The germline V gene has CDR1 SGHRS and CDR2 YFSETQ. V was clipped by 4 bases and J by 3 bases, with 18 bases between them. The CDR3 runs to 16 residues. The CDR3 here is CASSLFRTDKTDTQYF. Here the CDR3 DNA reads TGCGCCAGCAGCCTGTTCCGGACAGACAAAACAGATACGCAGTATTTT. The whole variable domain, remainder taken from reference TRBV5-1 and TRBJ2-3, is KAGVTQTPRYLIKTRGQQVTLSCSPISGHRSVSWYQQTPGQGLQFLFEYFSETQRNKGNFPGRFSGRQFSNSRSEMNVSTLELGDSALYLCASSLFRTDKTDTQYFGPGTRLTVL.

J is TRBJ2-3 and V is TRBV7-2; perhaps TRBD1 as D (5 bases). Germline V lookup: CDR1 SGHTA, CDR2 FQGNSA. Trimming shortened V by 3 bases and J by 1 base, and 8 bases separated the two germline ends. The CDR3 length is 14 residues. The CDR3 region is CASSFQGGTDTQYF. In DNA form, the CDR3 reads TGTGCCAGCAGCTTTCAGGGTGGCACAGATACGCAGTATTTT.

The sample holds many counts of this clonotype. V gene TRBV28 combines with J gene TRBJ2-3; D call uncertain. Germline V CDR1 and CDR2: MDHEN, SYDVKM. The CDR3 has 12 amino acids. The V end was cut by 11 bases, the J end by 6 bases, with 15 bases between. This chain's CDR3 is CALSRSSDTQYF. The CDR3 DNA reads TGTGCCTTGTCTAGGTCATCTGATACGCAGTATTTT.

Ten or more counts support this clonotype. J is TRBJ1-2 and V is TRBV5-1, with D perhaps TRBD1 (5 bases). CDR3 length: 13 residues. Per germline, CDR1 SGHRS and CDR2 YFSETQ. Trimming took 3 bases from V and 8 from J, leaving 14 bases between them. In DNA, the CDR3 is TGCGCCAGCAGCTCCGGGGCCGAGGGCGGCTACACCTTC. Residues: CASSSGAEGGYTF.

This clonotype was detected ten times or more. This sequence joins TRBV6-5 and TRBJ2-7, with a weak D call TRBD1 (6 bases). With 6 bases removed from V and 2 bases from J, the gap between germline ends came to 11 bases. The length of the CDR3 is 13 residues. The germline V gene has CDR1 MNHEY and CDR2 SVGAGI. The CDR3 region is CASRRTVTYEQYF. Here the CDR3 DNA reads TGTGCCAGCAGGCGGACAGTGACCTACGAGCAGTACTTC.

This clonotype rates as medium-sized. CDR3 nucleotide sequence: TGTGCCTGGCAGACAGGGGGCCAACTAGCGGGTTCCTACAATGAGCAGTTCTTC. Protein: CAWQTGGQLAGSYNEQFF. The V call is TRBV30, the J call TRBJ2-1, with D maybe TRBD1 (10 bases). Germline CDR1 and CDR2: GTSNPN and SVGIG (reference sequence). This CDR3 region has 18 residues. V gave up 5 bases and J gave up 1 base, with 24 bases separating them. Complete variable domain (other parts from reference TRBV30 and TRBJ2-1): SQTIHQWPATLVQPVGSPLSLECTVEGTSNPNLYWYRQAAGRGLQLLFYSVGIGQISSEVPQNLSASRPQDRQFILSSKKLLLSDSGFYLCAWQTGGQLAGSYNEQFFGPGTRLTVL.

This clonotype was counted only a few times. The chain is built from TRBV4-1 and TRBJ2-1, with 10 bases aligning to TRBD1. V was pared by 1 base and J by 5 bases, with 2 bases of the junction left unmatched. The germline CDR1 and CDR2 sequences are MGHRA and YSYEKL. The CDR3 extends over 15 amino acids. The CDR3 DNA is TGCGCCAGCAGCCAAGGACAGGGGGCCCACAATGAGCAGTTCTTC. As protein: CASSQGQGAHNEQFF.

This clonotype was seen ten or more times. The chain employs TRBV28 and TRBJ2-5; D remains ambiguous. Germline V gene sequence: CDR1 MDHEN, CDR2 SYDVKM. V was cut by 3 bases and J by 2 bases, with 13 bases left in between. The CDR3 covers 15 residues. CDR3 region: CASSFVGILQETQYF. The CDR3 nucleotides are TGTGCCAGCAGTTTCGTGGGGATCCTTCAAGAGACCCAGTACTTC.

In its sample, this clonotype was seen many times. The V call is TRBV20-1, the J call TRBJ1-1; TRBD1 agrees at 7 bases. V was pared by 5 bases and J by 6 bases, with 12 bases of the junction left unmatched. CDR3 length equals 14 residues. CDR1 is DFQATT, CDR2 SNEGSKA, per germline (reference sequence). Here the CDR3 DNA reads TGCAGTGCTTTAACAGGGGAGGGAGATTCTGAAGCTTTCTTT. It translates to CSALTGEGDSEAFF.

This clonotype was found many times. The J gene is TRBJ2-2, the V gene TRBV5-1; maybe TRBD2 (5 bases). In germline, CDR1 is SGHRS, CDR2 YFSETQ. Between the trimmed V and J ends, which lost 5 bases and 4 bases, there was a span of 9 bases. This CDR3 spans 13 amino acids. The CDR3 sequence: CASRLVVTGELFF. Written as DNA, the CDR3 is TGCGCCAGCAGACTAGTGGTCACCGGGGAGCTGTTTTTT. The full variable domain, completed using reference TRBV5-1 and TRBJ2-2, is KAGVTQTPRYLIKTRGQQVTLSCSPISGHRSVSWYQQTPGQGLQFLFEYFSETQRNKGNFPGRFSGRQFSNSRSEMNVSTLELGDSALYLCASRLVVTGELFFGEGSRLTVL.

The sample holds many counts of this clonotype. The chain employs TRBV2 and TRBJ1-5, with TRBD1 matching 7 bases. The CDR3 loop spans 16 amino acids. Germline CDR1 and CDR2: SNHLY and FYNNEI. V lost 4 bases, J lost 6 bases, and 12 bases stayed unmatched. For the CDR3, the DNA is TGTGCCAGCAGTGGAGGCGCGACAGGGTCGGTTCAGCCCCAGCATTTT. As protein: CASSGGATGSVQPQHF.

This clonotype came up many times. This chain joins TRBV2 and TRBJ2-2; possibly TRBD2 for D (6 bases). Trimming removed 7 bases from V and 4 bases from J, with 13 bases in between. This CDR3 contains 14 residues. Germline assignment: CDR1 SNHLY and CDR2 FYNNEI. CDR3 coding DNA: TGTGCCAGCATTTCCCGGACTACCACCGGGGAGCTGTTTTTT. Amino acid sequence: CASISRTTTGELFF.